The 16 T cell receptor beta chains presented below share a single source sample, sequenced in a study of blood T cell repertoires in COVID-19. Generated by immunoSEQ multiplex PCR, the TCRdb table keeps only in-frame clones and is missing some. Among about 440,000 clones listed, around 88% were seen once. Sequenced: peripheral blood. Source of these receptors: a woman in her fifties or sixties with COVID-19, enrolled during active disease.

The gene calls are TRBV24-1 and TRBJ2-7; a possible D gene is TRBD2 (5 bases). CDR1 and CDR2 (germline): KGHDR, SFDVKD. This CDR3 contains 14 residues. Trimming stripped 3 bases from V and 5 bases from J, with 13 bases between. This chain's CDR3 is CATSDPRGRDEQYF. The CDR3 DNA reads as TGTGCCACCAGTGATCCGAGAGGGAGAGACGAGCAGTACTTC.

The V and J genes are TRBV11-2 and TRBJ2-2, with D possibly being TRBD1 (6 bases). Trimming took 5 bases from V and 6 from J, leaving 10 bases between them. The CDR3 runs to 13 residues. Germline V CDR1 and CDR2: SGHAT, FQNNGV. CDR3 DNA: TGTGCCAGCAGCCCTGGGACACCCGGGGAGCTGTTTTTT. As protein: CASSPGTPGELFF.

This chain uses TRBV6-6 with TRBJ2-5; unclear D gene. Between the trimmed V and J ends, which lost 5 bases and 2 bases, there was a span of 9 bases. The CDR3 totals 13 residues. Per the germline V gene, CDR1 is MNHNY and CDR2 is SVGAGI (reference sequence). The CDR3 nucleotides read TGTGCCAGCAGTCTAGACACTCAAGAGACCCAGTACTTC. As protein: CASSLDTQETQYF.

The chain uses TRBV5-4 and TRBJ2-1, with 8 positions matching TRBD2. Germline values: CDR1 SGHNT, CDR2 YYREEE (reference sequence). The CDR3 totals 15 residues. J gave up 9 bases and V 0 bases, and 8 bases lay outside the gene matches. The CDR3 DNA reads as TGTGCCAGCAGCTTGGGTACTCCGAGCGGGAGTGAGCAGTTCTTC. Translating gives CASSLGTPSGSEQFF.

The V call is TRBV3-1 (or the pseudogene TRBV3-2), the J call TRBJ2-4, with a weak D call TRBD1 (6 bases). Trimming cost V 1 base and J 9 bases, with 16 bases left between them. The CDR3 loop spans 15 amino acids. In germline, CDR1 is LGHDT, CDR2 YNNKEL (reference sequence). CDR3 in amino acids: CASSQGQGLWGIQYF. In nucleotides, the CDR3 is TGTGCCAGCAGCCAAGGCCAGGGGCTATGGGGCATTCAGTACTTC.

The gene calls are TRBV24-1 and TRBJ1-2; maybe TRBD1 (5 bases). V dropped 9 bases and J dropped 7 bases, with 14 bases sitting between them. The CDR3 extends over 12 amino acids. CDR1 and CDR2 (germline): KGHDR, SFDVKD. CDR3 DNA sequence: TGTGCCACCGGCCCCCCCGGGGGTGGCTACACCTTC. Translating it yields CATGPPGGGYTF.

CDR3 sequence (DNA): TGTGCCAGCAGTTACTTCGGAGGAGTCCTTGAGACCCAGTACTTC. Translated: CASSYFGGVLETQYF. The chain couples TRBV6-5 to TRBJ2-5; TRBD2 is a possible D gene (5 bases). Germline values: CDR1 MNHEY, CDR2 SVGAGI. The CDR3 covers 15 residues. The V end was cut by 1 base, the J end by 5 bases, with 14 bases between.

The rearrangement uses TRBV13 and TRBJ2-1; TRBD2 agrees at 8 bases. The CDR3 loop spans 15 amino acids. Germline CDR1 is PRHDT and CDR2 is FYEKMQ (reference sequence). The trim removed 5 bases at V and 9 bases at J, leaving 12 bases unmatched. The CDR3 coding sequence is TGTGCCAGCAGCCCAGGCGGGGGGCCCGACAGTGAGCAGTTCTTC. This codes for CASSPGGGPDSEQFF.

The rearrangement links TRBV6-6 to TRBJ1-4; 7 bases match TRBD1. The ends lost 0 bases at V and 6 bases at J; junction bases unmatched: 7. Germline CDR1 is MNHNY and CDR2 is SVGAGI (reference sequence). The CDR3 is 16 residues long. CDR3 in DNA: TGTGCCAGCAGTTACTCCAGGACAGGAGGAGATGAAAAACTGTTTTTT. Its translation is CASSYSRTGGDEKLFF.

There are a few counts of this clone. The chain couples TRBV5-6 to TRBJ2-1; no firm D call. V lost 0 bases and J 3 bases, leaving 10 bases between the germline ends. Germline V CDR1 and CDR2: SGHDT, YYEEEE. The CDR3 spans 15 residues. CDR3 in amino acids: CASSLGDLYYNEQFF. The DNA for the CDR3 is TGTGCCAGCAGCTTGGGAGACTTGTACTACAATGAGCAGTTCTTC.

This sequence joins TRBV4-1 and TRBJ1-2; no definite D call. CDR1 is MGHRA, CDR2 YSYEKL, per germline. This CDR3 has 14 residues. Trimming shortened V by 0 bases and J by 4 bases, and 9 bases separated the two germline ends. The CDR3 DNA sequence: TGCGCCAGCAGCCAAGATGGGCGCTCCTATGGCTACACCTTC. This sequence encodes CASSQDGRSYGYTF.

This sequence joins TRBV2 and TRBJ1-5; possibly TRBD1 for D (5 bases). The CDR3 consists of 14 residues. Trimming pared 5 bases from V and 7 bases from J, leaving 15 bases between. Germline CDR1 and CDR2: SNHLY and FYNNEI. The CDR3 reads CASSSGGRWQPQHF. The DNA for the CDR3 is TGTGCCAGCAGTAGCGGGGGACGGTGGCAGCCCCAGCATTTT.

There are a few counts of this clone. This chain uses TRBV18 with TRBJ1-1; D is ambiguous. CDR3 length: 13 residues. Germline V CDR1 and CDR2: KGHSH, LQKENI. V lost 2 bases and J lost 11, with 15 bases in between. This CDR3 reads CASSPFLEEPAFF. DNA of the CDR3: TGTGCCAGCTCACCATTCCTTGAAGAGCCTGCTTTCTTT.

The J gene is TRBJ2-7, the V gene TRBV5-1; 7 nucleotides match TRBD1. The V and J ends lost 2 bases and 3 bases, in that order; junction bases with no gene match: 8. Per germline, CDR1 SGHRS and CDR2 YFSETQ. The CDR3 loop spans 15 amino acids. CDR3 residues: CASSLRQGMVYEQYF. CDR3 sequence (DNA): TGCGCCAGCAGCTTACGACAGGGAATGGTCTACGAGCAGTACTTC. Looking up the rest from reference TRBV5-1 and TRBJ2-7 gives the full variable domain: KAGVTQTPRYLIKTRGQQVTLSCSPISGHRSVSWYQQTPGQGLQFLFEYFSETQRNKGNFPGRFSGRQFSNSRSEMNVSTLELGDSALYLCASSLRQGMVYEQYFGPGTRLTVT.

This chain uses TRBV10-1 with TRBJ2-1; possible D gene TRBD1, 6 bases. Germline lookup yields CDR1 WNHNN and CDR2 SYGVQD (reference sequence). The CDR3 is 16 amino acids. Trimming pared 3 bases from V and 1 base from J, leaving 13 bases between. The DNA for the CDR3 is TGCGCCAGCAGTGATCCAGGGGTCCAATCCTACAATGAGCAGTTCTTC. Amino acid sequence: CASSDPGVQSYNEQFF.

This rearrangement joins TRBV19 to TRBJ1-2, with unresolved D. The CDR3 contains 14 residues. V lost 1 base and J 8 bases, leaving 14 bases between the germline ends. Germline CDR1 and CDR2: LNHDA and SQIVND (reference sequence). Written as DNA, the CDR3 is TGTGCCAGTAGTATAGGGGCCGGAGGAGGGGGCTACACCTTC. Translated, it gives CASSIGAGGGGYTF.